The 19 T cell receptor beta chains reported below all come from one sample, sequenced in a study of cytomegalovirus exposure and HLA in healthy donors. 13 Jbeta primers and 60 Vbeta primers were used for the PCR. TCRdb's copy holds only in-frame clones and misses some; the assay was immunoSEQ multiplex PCR. The sample includes roughly 180,000 clones, roughly 80% of them seen just once. Sequencing used PBMCs. The source is a male donor in good health and CMV-seronegative.

Comment on this clone: One junction end does not reproduce the germline sequence, and a read error may be involved. The chain links TRBV6-5 to TRBJ2-7; 8 nucleotides agree with TRBD1. CDR1 and CDR2 (germline): MNHEY, SVGAGI. This CDR3 is built from 16 residues. CDR3 nucleotide sequence: TGTGCCAGCAGTTACCGGGGGACAGGAATCTCCTACGAGCGGTACTTC. It encodes CASSYRGTGISYERYF.

Worth noting for this clone: At one end, the junction sequence differs from germline, possibly due to a read error. This sequence joins TRBV4-2 and TRBJ1-2, with 8 positions matching TRBD1. CDR1 is LGHNA and CDR2 is YNFKEQ in the germline V gene. The CDR3 loop spans 15 amino acids. This CDR3 reads CASSQDGAGGRGYPF. In DNA, the CDR3 is TGTGCCAGCAGCCAAGATGGCGCAGGGGGCCGTGGCTACCCCTTC.

The chain combines TRBV5-1 with TRBJ2-1; 7 bases match TRBD1. The junction had 8 bases not matched to a gene; V was cut back by 2 bases and J by 6 bases. The CDR3 contains 15 residues. Germline CDR1 is SGHRS and CDR2 is YFSETQ. The CDR3 DNA reads as TGCGCCAGCAGCTTACGACAGGGTGGGGGCAATGAGCAGTTCTTC. As protein: CASSLRQGGGNEQFF.

As DNA, the CDR3 is TGTGCCAGCAGTTCCCGACAGGGGACTTATCAGCCCCAGCATTTT. The encoded protein is CASSSRQGTYQPQHF. This chain connects TRBV28 to TRBJ1-5; the match to TRBD1 covers 8 bases. This CDR3 is built from 15 residues. Per germline, CDR1 MDHEN and CDR2 SYDVKM. The V segment lost 4 bases and the J segment 5 bases; nucleotides outside the gene matches: 7.

This sequence joins TRBV18 and TRBJ1-3; 7 bases match TRBD1. CDR1 and CDR2 (germline): KGHSH, LQKENI. The trim removed 4 bases at V and 0 bases at J, leaving 3 bases unmatched. There are 15 residues in the CDR3. This CDR3 reads CASSLTGDSGNTIYF. In DNA form, the CDR3 reads TGTGCCAGCTCACTTACAGGGGACTCTGGAAACACCATATATTTT.

The V gene is TRBV4-1, the J gene TRBJ1-5; no reliable D call. CDR1 is MGHRA and CDR2 is YSYEKL in the germline V gene. The CDR3 is 14 amino acids. Trimming took 4 bases from V and 0 from J, leaving 7 bases between them. CDR3 sequence reads: CASSLTYSNQPQHF. CDR3 in DNA: TGCGCCAGCAGCCTGACTTATAGCAATCAGCCCCAGCATTTT.

The V and J genes are TRBV2 and TRBJ2-7, with 11 bases fitting TRBD2. After removal of 5 bases from V and 0 bases from J, the junction contained 6 bases not matched to a gene. Looked up from germline, CDR1 is SNHLY and CDR2 is FYNNEI. The CDR3 runs to 16 residues. The CDR3 coding sequence is TGTGCCAGCAGTAAAGGACTAGCGGGCCCCTCCTACGAGCAGTACTTC. The encoded protein is CASSKGLAGPSYEQYF.

The V and J genes are TRBV28 and TRBJ1-1; possibly TRBD1 for D (5 bases). Trimming left V 3 bases short and J 1 base short, with 12 bases between. Germline CDR1 MDHEN, CDR2 SYDVKM. The CDR3 runs to 15 residues. CDR3 coding DNA: TGTGCCAGCAGTTTGGTGGGCAGGGCGAACACTGAAGCTTTCTTT. Translating it yields CASSLVGRANTEAFF.

The gene calls are TRBV6-1 and TRBJ1-5; 7 bases agree with TRBD1. Germline V gene lookup returns CDR1 MNHNS and CDR2 SASEGT. The CDR3 runs to 15 residues. V lost 8 bases, J lost 0 bases, and 7 bases stayed unmatched. This CDR3 is CASGQELYSNQPQHF. The DNA for the CDR3 is TGTGCCAGCGGACAGGAGCTATATAGCAATCAGCCCCAGCATTTT.

Details on this clone: Its ends do not fully match the called genes, so a read error is possible. The chain uses TRBV20-1 and TRBJ1-1, with 7 bases lining up with TRBD1. Germline CDR1 DFQATT, CDR2 SNEGSKA (reference sequence). The CDR3 length is 11 residues. The CDR3 DNA reads TGCAGTGCCGGGGGACAGCCTGAGGCTTTCTTT. Protein product: CSAGGQPEAFF.

The chain couples TRBV5-1 to TRBJ1-1; 7 positions agree with TRBD1. V was clipped by 4 bases and J by 5 bases; unmatched bases: 14. Germline values: CDR1 SGHRS, CDR2 YFSETQ. This CDR3 is 16 amino acids long. CDR3 residues: CASSPRTGQSGTEAFF. CDR3 bases: TGCGCCAGCAGCCCCCGGACAGGTCAATCAGGGACTGAAGCTTTCTTT.

The chain has TRBV7-2 and TRBJ2-7, with 10 nucleotides matching TRBD1. The V segment lost 5 bases and the J segment 1 base; nucleotides outside the gene matches: 8. CDR3 length equals 16 residues. The V gene's germline CDR1 is SGHTA and CDR2 FQGNSA. The CDR3 DNA sequence: TGTGCCAGCAGCCGCATCGGACAGGGGGGTTCCTACGAGCAGTACTTC. It codes for CASSRIGQGGSYEQYF.

This clone has only a few counts. The chain combines TRBV7-8 with TRBJ1-4; no clear D. Germline loops: CDR1 SGHVS, CDR2 FQNEAQ. Trimming left V 1 base short and J 6 bases short, with 15 bases between. The CDR3 is 16 amino acids. CDR3: CASSLVPGRMDEKLFF. The CDR3 nucleotides are TGTGCCAGCAGCTTAGTTCCGGGGAGGATGGATGAAAAACTGTTTTTT.

V gene TRBV7-8 combines with J gene TRBJ2-7, with TRBD2 matching 11 bases. Trimming cost V 4 bases and J 6 bases; bases outside gene matches: 8. The germline V gene encodes CDR1 SGHVS and CDR2 FQNEAQ. The CDR3 is 15 amino acids. The CDR3 here is CASSSSGGLILEQYF. CDR3 in DNA: TGTGCCAGCAGCTCTAGCGGGGGGCTGATCCTCGAGCAGTACTTC.

This clone was detected a few times. The chain joins TRBV30 to TRBJ1-4, with D unclear. Per germline, CDR1 GTSNPN and CDR2 SVGIG (reference sequence). The V end lost 3 bases, the J end lost 7 bases, and 9 bases lay between the germline ends. The CDR3 consists of 12 residues. CDR3 coding DNA: TGTGCCTGGAGCCGACGGGGTGAAAAACTGTTTTTT. It yields the protein CAWSRRGEKLFF. The variable domain in full, completed from reference TRBV30 and TRBJ1-4, reads SQTIHQWPATLVQPVGSPLSLECTVEGTSNPNLYWYRQAAGRGLQLLFYSVGIGQISSEVPQNLSASRPQDRQFILSSKKLLLSDSGFYLCAWSRRGEKLFFGSGTQLSVL.

This clone was counted only a few times. The rearrangement links TRBV29-1 to TRBJ1-3; no clear D. The CDR3 spans 13 residues. CDR1 is SQVTM and CDR2 is ANQGSEA in the germline V gene. V was trimmed by 4 bases and J by 0 bases, leaving 7 bases between them. CDR3 coding DNA: TGCAGCGTTGCCGGGGACTCTGGAAACACCATATATTTT. It yields the protein CSVAGDSGNTIYF.

V is TRBV12-5 and J is TRBJ2-7, with D perhaps TRBD2 (7 bases). V lost 1 base to trimming and J lost 6 bases, with 16 bases between them. This CDR3 is 15 amino acids long. Germline V gene data show CDR1 as LGHNT and CDR2 as FRNRAP. The CDR3 DNA follows: TGTGCTAGTGGTTTGGAGGGGGGAGGGGTCTCCGAGCAGTACTTC. Translating gives CASGLEGGGVSEQYF.

The chain combines TRBV19 with TRBJ2-2; possible D gene TRBD1, 5 bases. Germline CDR1 LNHDA, CDR2 SQIVND (reference sequence). The CDR3 runs 15 residues. Trimming shortened V by 2 bases and J by 3 bases, and 10 bases separated the two germline ends. The CDR3 loop is CASSIQGFHTGELFF. In DNA, the CDR3 is TGTGCCAGTAGTATACAGGGTTTTCACACCGGGGAGCTGTTTTTT.

Here the CDR3 reads CASRPGTRGNEKLFF. The CDR3 bases are TGTGCAAGTCGCCCCGGGACACGGGGAAATGAAAAACTGTTTTTT. This sequence joins TRBV12-2 and TRBJ1-4; whether TRBD1, the table's D call, matches the DNA was not checked. TRBV12-2 has pseudogene status. This CDR3 comprises 15 residues.